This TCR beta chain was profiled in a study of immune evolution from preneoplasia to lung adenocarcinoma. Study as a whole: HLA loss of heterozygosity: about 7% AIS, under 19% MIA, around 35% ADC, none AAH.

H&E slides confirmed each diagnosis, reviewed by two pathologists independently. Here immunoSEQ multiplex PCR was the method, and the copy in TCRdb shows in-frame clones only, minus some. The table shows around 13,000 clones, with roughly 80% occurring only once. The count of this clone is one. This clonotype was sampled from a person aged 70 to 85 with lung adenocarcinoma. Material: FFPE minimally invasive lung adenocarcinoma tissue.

The CDR3 spells CASSMTGGPVHEQYF. The CDR3 DNA is TGTGCCAGCAGCATGACGGGAGGGCCGGTTCACGAGCAGTACTTC. The chain couples TRBV21-1 to TRBJ2-7; TRBD2, as called in the table, went unchecked against the DNA. TRBV21-1 is a documented pseudogene. CDR3 length: 15 residues.